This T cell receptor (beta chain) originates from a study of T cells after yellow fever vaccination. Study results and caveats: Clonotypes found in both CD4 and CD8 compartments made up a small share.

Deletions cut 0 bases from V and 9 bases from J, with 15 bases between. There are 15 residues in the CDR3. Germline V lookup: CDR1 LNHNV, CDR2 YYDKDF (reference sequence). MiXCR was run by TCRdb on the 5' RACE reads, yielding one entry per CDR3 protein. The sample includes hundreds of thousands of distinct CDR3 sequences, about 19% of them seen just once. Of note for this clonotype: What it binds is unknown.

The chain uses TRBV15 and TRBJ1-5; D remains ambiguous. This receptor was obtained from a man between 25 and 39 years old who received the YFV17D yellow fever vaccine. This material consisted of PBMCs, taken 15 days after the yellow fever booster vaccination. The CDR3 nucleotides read TGTGCCACCAGCAGAGATACGTCTGAGTATCGGCCCCAGCATTTT. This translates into CATSRDTSEYRPQHF. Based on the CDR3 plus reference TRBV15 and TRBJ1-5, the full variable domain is DAMVIQNPRYQVTQFGKPVTLSCSQTLNHNVMYWYQQKSSQAPKLLFHYYDKDFNNEADTPDNFQSRRPNTSFCFLDIRSPGLGDTAMYLCATSRDTSEYRPQHFGDGTRLSIL.